These T cell receptor beta chains were read from a single sample in a study of regulatory T cells in long-lasting Graves disease. Using its own MiXCR run on the multiplex PCR reads, TCRdb lists one record per CDR3 protein. The sample includes hundreds of thousands of distinct CDR3 sequences, roughly 20% of them seen just once. The sequencing used peripheral blood mononuclear cells (PBMCs), collected when the disease was refractory, from a patient treated with antithyroid drugs. The receptor set was obtained from a female donor with Graves disease. Each CDR3 is given with its conserved first and last residue. Fields, in order: J gene, clone size, D gene, V gene, CDR3 DNA, CDR3 protein. The D gene is left open where the match is weak. Size values are once, few and many counts, or a class for expanded clones, and some rows have none.

>TRBJ2-2|many|-|TRBV27
TGTGCCAGCAGTTCCAGCGGGGAGCTGTTTTTT
CASSSSGELFF
>TRBJ2-1|few|TRBD2|TRBV18
TGTGCCAGCTCACCACCCGACGGACTAGTTTTCTCCGAGCAGTTCTTC
CASSPPDGLVFSEQFF
>TRBJ1-4|many|-|TRBV27
TGTGCCAGCAGTCTGCGGGACTCACCTAATGAAAAACTGTTTTTT
CASSLRDSPNEKLFF
>TRBJ1-5|many|-|TRBV7-8
TGTGCCAGCAGCCCCGGACAGAGCCACCAGCCCCAGCATTTT
CASSPGQSHQPQHF
>TRBJ1-2|few|-|TRBV29-1
TGCAGCGTTGCTCCTGGGACAAGGGCCGGCTATGGCTACACCTTC
CSVAPGTRAGYGYTF
>TRBJ1-2|-|-|TRBV19
TGTGCCAGTCGGGGTTCGGGCTATGGCTACACCTTC
CASRGSGYGYTF
>TRBJ2-5|many|-|TRBV7-8
TGTGCCAGCAGCTTAGCCTCCAAGGGAGGAGAGACCCAGTACTTC
CASSLASKGGETQYF
>TRBJ2-7|-|TRBD1|TRBV5-1
TGCGCCAGCAGCTCCGCCGGGACAGGGACTGACGAGCAGTACTTC
CASSSAGTGTDEQYF
>TRBJ2-7|many|TRBD2|TRBV28
TGTGCCAGCAACTTAGGGCTAGCGGGAGTTCGGGAGCAGTACTTC
CASNLGLAGVREQYF
>TRBJ2-7|-|TRBD2|TRBV4-1
TGCGCCAGCAGCCAAGGGGTCGCAACGGGACTAGCGTCTTACGAGCAGTACTTC
CASSQGVATGLASYEQYF
>TRBJ2-5|-|TRBD1|TRBV28
TGTGCCAGCAGTTCTCTCAGGACAGGGCGACGGGAGACCCAGTACTTC
CASSSLRTGRRETQYF
>TRBJ1-5|many|-|TRBV28
TGTGCCAGCAATAGGGCAGGTCGCTATCAGCCCCAGCATTTT
CASNRAGRYQPQHF
>TRBJ2-5|few|-|TRBV10-3
TGTGCCATCAGTGAGTCGACGGGAGTACGGGAGACCCAGTACTTC
CAISESTGVRETQYF
>TRBJ1-1|many|-|TRBV7-8
TGTGCCAGCAGCTCCCAAACTAACATGAACACTGAAGCTTTCTTT
CASSSQTNMNTEAFF
>TRBJ2-3|-|TRBD2|TRBV20-1
TGCAGTGCTAGAGATGAACGGGAGGGAGGCACAGATACGCAGTATTTT
CSARDEREGGTDTQYF
>TRBJ2-7|many|-|TRBV10-3
TGTGCCATCAGTGAGTCAGGGAAAGCCTACGAGCAGTACTTC
CAISESGKAYEQYF
>TRBJ2-7|few|-|TRBV9
TGTGCCAGCAGCGTAGAACCGGGGAGCTCCTACGAGCAGTACTTC
CASSVEPGSSYEQYF
>TRBJ2-5|many|-|TRBV19
TGTGCCAGTAGTACCCCCAGGGACTGGTCGATTGAGACCCAGTACTTC
CASSTPRDWSIETQYF
>TRBJ2-7|many|-|TRBV28
TGTGCCAGCAGTTATGACAGCCCCAGCTCCTACGAGCAGTACTTC
CASSYDSPSSYEQYF
>TRBJ2-7|few|TRBD2|TRBV7-8
TGTGCCAGCAGCTTAGTGGCTAGCGGGAGGAGGCACGAGCAGTACTTC
CASSLVASGRRHEQYF
>TRBJ1-1|many|-|TRBV2
TGTGCCAGCAGTGACTTCGGGGCTGACTACACTGAAGCTTTCTTT
CASSDFGADYTEAFF
>TRBJ2-1|-|-|TRBV29-1
TGCAGCGCCCTTGGGGGGAATGAGCAGTTCTTC
CSALGGNEQFF
>TRBJ2-7|few|TRBD2|TRBV15
TGTGCCACCAGCTTCAGCGGGACTTACTACGAGCAGTACTTC
CATSFSGTYYEQYF
>TRBJ2-5|-|-|TRBV5-1
TGCGCCAGCAGCACCGGAGATCGGGGCGAGACCCAGTACTTC
CASSTGDRGETQYF
>TRBJ2-2|-|-|TRBV24-1
TGTGCCACCAGTGATTTTCCCCTATCGCCAACGAACACCGGGGAGCTGTTTTTT
CATSDFPLSPTNTGELFF
>TRBJ1-3|few|TRBD1|TRBV20-1
TGCAGTGCGGGACAGAGCTCTGGAAACACCATATATTTT
CSAGQSSGNTIYF
>TRBJ2-7|many|TRBD1|TRBV28
TGTGCCAGCAGGCTGACAGGGCCCCAGGTCTACGAGCAGTACTTC
CASRLTGPQVYEQYF
>TRBJ1-1|few|-|TRBV5-5
TGTGCCAGCAGCTTGGCAGGGATGACTGAAGCTTTCTTT
CASSLAGMTEAFF
>TRBJ2-5|-|-|TRBV20-1
TGCAGTGCTGGCCCTGCGAGGTTGGCCGGGGAGACCCAGTACTTC
CSAGPARLAGETQYF
>TRBJ2-1|few|-|TRBV27
TGTGCCAGCAGCACCGGGACACTCCCAAGGAATGAGCAGTTCTTC
CASSTGTLPRNEQFF
>TRBJ1-1|few|-|TRBV30
TGTGCCCGGAGACGTCCAGCGTACCAAGCTTTCTTT
CARRRPAYQAFF
>TRBJ1-3|-|-|TRBV19
TGTGCCAGTATCGGGGACACCATATATTTT
CASIGDTIYF
>TRBJ2-7|-|-|TRBV9
TGTGCCAGCAGCCCCTCGGCCGGCTACGAGCAGTACTTC
CASSPSAGYEQYF
>TRBJ2-5|many|-|TRBV7-8
TGTGCCAGCAGCTTAATCGGGCAAGAGACCCAGTACTTC
CASSLIGQETQYF
>TRBJ2-1|few|TRBD1|TRBV7-2
TGTGCCAGCAGCTTAACAGGGGTGGGACGCCTACTTAACAATGAGCAGTTCTTC
CASSLTGVGRLLNNEQFF
>TRBJ2-5|many|-|TRBV11-2
TGTGCCAGCAGCCTCTCCCTTCCAACCCAGTACTTC
CASSLSLPTQYF
>TRBJ1-1|few|TRBD1|TRBV19
TGTGCCAGTAGTAGGGACAGCCGAACTGAAGCTTTCTTT
CASSRDSRTEAFF
>TRBJ2-1|-|TRBD1|TRBV28
TGTGCCAGCAGTCGGACAGGAATCACCCATGAGCAGTTCTTC
CASSRTGITHEQFF
>TRBJ2-5|once|-|TRBV7-3
TGTGCCAGCAGCCCGGGGAGAGTAGGGGAGACCCAGTACTTC
CASSPGRVGETQYF
>TRBJ2-5|many|-|TRBV12-3/TRBV12-4
TGTGCCAGCAGCTTACGAGAGACCCAGTACTTC
CASSLRETQYF